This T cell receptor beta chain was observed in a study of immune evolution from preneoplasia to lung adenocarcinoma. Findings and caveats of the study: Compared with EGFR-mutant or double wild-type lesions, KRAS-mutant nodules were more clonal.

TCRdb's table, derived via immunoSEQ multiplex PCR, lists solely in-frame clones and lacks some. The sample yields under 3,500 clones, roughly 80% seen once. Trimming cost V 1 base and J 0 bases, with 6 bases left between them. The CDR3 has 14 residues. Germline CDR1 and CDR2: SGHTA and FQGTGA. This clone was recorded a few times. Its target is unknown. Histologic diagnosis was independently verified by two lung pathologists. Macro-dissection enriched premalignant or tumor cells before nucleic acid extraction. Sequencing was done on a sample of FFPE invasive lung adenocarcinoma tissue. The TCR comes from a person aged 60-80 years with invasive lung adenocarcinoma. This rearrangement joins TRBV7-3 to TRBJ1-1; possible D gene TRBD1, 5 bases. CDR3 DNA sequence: TGTGCCAGCAGCTTAAAGGGGCTGAACACTGAAGCTTTCTTT. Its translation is CASSLKGLNTEAFF.